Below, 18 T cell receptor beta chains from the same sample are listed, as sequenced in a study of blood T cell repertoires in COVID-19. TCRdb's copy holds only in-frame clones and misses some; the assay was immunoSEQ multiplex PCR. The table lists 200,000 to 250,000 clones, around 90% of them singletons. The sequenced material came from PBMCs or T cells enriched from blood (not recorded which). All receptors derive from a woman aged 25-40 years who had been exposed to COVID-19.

In nucleotides, the CDR3 is TGCGCCAGCAGCACGGGCATGTTACGGCCGCAAAGACTAGCAAGCGCGAACACCGGGGAGCTGTTTTTT. This codes for CASSTGMLRPQRLASANTGELFF. The rearrangement uses TRBV5-1 and TRBJ2-2; 7 nucleotides line up with TRBD2. Germline CDR1 is SGHRS and CDR2 is YFSETQ. The CDR3 has 23 amino acids. V shed 4 bases, J shed 0 bases, and the junction held 27 bases outside the gene matches.

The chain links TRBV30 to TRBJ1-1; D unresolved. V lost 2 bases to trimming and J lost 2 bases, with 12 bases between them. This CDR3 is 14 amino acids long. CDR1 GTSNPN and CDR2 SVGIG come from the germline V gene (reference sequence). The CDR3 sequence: CAWSRRTVNTEAFF. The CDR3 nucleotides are TGTGCCTGGAGTCGCCGGACTGTAAACACTGAAGCTTTCTTT.

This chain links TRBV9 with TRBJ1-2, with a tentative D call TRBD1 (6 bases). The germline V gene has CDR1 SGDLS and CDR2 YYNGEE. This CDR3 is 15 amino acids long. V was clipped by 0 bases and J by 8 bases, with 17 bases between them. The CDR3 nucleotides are TGTGCCAGCAGCGTAGGACAGGTTTCTGTGCGGGGCTACACCTTC. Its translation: CASSVGQVSVRGYTF.

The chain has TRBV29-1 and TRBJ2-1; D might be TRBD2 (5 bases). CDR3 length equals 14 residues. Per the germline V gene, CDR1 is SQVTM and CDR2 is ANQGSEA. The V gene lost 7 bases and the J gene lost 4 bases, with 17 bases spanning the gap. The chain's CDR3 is CSGAGGRAYNEQFF. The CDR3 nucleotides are TGCAGCGGGGCGGGCGGAAGGGCATACAATGAGCAGTTCTTC.

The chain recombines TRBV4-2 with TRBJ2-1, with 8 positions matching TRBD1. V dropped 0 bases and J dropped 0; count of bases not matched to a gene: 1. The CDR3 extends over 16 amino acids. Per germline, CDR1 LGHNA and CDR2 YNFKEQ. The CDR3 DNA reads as TGTGCCAGCAGCCAAGATGACAGGGGCTCCTACAATGAGCAGTTCTTC. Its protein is CASSQDDRGSYNEQFF.

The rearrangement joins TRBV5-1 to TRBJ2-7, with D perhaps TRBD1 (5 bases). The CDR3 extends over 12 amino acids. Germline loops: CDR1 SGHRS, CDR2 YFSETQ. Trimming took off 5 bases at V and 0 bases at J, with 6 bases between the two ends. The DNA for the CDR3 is TGCGCCAGCAGGGACAACTCCTACGAGCAGTACTTC. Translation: CASRDNSYEQYF. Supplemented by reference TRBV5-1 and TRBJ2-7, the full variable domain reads KAGVTQTPRYLIKTRGQQVTLSCSPISGHRSVSWYQQTPGQGLQFLFEYFSETQRNKGNFPGRFSGRQFSNSRSEMNVSTLELGDSALYLCASRDNSYEQYFGPGTRLTVT.

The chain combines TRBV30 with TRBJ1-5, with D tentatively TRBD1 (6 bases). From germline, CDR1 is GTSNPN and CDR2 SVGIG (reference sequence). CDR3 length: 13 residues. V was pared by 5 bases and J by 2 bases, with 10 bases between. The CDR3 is CAWGGRGNQPQHF. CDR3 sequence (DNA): TGTGCCTGGGGGGGCAGGGGCAATCAGCCCCAGCATTTT.

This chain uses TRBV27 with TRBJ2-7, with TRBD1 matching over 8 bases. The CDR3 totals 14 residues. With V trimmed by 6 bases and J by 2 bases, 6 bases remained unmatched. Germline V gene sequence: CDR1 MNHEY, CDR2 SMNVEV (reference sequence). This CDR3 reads CASRPTGGTYEQYF. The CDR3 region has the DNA TGTGCCAGCAGGCCTACAGGGGGGACCTACGAGCAGTACTTC.

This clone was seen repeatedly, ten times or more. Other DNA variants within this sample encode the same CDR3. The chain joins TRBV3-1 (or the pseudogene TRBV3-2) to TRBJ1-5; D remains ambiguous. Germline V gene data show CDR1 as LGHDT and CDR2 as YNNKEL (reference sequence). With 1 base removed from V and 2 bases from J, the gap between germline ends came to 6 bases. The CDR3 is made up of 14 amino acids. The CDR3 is CASSQGGGNQPQHF. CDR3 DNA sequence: TGTGCCAGCAGCCAAGGAGGCGGCAATCAGCCCCAGCATTTT.

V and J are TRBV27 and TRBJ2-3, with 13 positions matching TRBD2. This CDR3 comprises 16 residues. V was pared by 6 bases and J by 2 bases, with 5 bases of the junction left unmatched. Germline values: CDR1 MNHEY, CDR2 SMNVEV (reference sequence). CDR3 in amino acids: CASSGLAGVATDTQYF. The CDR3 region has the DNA TGTGCCAGCAGCGGACTAGCGGGAGTCGCCACAGATACGCAGTATTTT.

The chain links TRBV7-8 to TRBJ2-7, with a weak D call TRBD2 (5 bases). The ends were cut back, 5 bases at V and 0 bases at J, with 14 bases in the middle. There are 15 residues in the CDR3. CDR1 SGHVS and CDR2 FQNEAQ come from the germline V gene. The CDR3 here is CASSPRGFVSYEQYF. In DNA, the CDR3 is TGTGCCAGCAGCCCGCGAGGGTTTGTCTCCTACGAGCAGTACTTC. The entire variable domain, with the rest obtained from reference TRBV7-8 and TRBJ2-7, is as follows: GAGVSQSPRYKVAKRGQDVALRCDPISGHVSLFWYQQALGQGPEFLTYFQNEAQLDKSGLPSDRFFAERPEGSVSTLKIQRTQQEDSAVYLCASSPRGFVSYEQYFGPGTRLTVT.

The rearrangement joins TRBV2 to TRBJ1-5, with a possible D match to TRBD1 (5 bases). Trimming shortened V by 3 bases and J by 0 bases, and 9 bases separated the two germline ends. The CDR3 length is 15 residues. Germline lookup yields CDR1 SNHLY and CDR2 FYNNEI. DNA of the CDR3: TGTGCCAGCAGTGAGGCAGGGCATAGCAATCAGCCCCAGCATTTT. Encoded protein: CASSEAGHSNQPQHF.

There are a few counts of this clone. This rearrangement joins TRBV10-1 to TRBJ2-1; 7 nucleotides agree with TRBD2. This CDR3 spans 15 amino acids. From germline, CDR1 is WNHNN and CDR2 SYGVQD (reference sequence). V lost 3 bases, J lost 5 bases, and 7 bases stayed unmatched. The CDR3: CASSDFAGDHNEQFF. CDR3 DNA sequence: TGCGCCAGCAGTGATTTCGCGGGAGACCACAATGAGCAGTTCTTC.

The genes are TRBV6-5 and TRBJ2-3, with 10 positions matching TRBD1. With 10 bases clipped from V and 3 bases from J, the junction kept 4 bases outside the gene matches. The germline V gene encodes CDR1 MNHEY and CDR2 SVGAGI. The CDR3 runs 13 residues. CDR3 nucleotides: TGTGCCACCGGGACAGGGGTAACAGATACGCAGTATTTT. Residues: CATGTGVTDTQYF.

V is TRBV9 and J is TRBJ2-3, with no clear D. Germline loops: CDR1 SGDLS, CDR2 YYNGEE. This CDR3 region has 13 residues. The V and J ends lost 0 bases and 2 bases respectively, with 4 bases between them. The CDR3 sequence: CASSVGPTDTQYF. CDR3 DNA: TGTGCCAGCAGCGTAGGGCCCACAGATACGCAGTATTTT.

The CDR3 DNA sequence: TGTGCCAGCATGGGAGGAAGTGAAGCTTTCTTT. Protein sequence: CASMGGSEAFF. This chain connects TRBV6-5 to TRBJ1-1, with no clear D. Germline V lookup: CDR1 MNHEY, CDR2 SVGAGI. The CDR3 spans 11 residues. V lost 7 bases and J 7 bases, leaving 10 bases between the germline ends.

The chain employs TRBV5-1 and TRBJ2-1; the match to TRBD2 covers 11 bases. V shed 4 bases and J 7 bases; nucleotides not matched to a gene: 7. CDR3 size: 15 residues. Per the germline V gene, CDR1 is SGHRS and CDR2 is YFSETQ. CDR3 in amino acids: CASSQMTSGKNEQFF. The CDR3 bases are TGCGCCAGCAGCCAGATGACTAGCGGGAAAAATGAGCAGTTCTTC.

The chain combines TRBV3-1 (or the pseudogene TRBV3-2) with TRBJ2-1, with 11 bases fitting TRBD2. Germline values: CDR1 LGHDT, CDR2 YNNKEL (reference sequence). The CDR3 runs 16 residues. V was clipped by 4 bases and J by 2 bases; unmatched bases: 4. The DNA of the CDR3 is TGTGCCAGCAGCCGGGAACTAGCGGGAGCCTACAATGAGCAGTTCTTC. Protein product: CASSRELAGAYNEQFF.